The 12 T cell receptor beta chains below come from one sample, sequenced in a study of cytomegalovirus exposure and HLA in healthy donors. Use of 60 Vbeta and 13 Jbeta primers characterized the PCR. Assay used: immunoSEQ multiplex PCR; TCRdb lists only in-frame clones, some missing. This sample has 70,000 to 95,000 clones, with 80% found just once. The sequenced sample consisted of PBMCs. Source of these receptors: a man between 18 and 35 years old in good health and CMV-seronegative.

This clone showed up just once. The rearrangement links TRBV4-2 to TRBJ2-5; 9 bases are shared with TRBD2. Germline CDR1 reads LGHNA; CDR2 reads YNFKEQ. This CDR3 is 16 amino acids long. V dropped 5 bases and J dropped 1; count of bases not matched to a gene: 8. This CDR3 reads CASSSFVAGAQETQYF. As DNA, the CDR3 is TGTGCCAGCAGCTCATTCGTAGCGGGGGCCCAAGAGACCCAGTACTTC.

V is TRBV6-5 and J is TRBJ2-5; 8 bases line up with TRBD2. V was clipped by 6 bases and J by 5 bases; unmatched bases: 5. Germline loops: CDR1 MNHEY, CDR2 SVGAGI. The CDR3 length is 13 residues. The CDR3 bases are TGTGCCAGCAGCGGGGGGGTCTTTGAGACCCAGTACTTC. It specifies CASSGGVFETQYF.

The chain is built from TRBV19 and TRBJ2-7; TRBD2 is a possible D gene (6 bases). Germline V gives CDR1 LNHDA, CDR2 SQIVND (reference sequence). This CDR3 comprises 15 residues. Trimming left V 5 bases short and J 3 bases short, with 17 bases between. The CDR3 loop is CASSGGTGRNYEQYF. The CDR3 bases are TGTGCCAGTAGTGGCGGGACCGGTAGGAACTACGAGCAGTACTTC.

The rearrangement joins TRBV19 to TRBJ1-1, with D maybe TRBD1 (5 bases). The germline V gene has CDR1 LNHDA and CDR2 SQIVND (reference sequence). V was pared by 6 bases and J by 2 bases, with 13 bases between. CDR3 length: 14 residues. Here the CDR3 reads CASSHSTVNTEAFF. The CDR3 bases are TGTGCCAGTAGCCACTCGACAGTTAACACTGAAGCTTTCTTT.

This clone was seen once. The chain is built from TRBV25-1 and TRBJ2-4; D is undetermined. The CDR3 is 14 residues long. Germline CDR1 reads MGHDK; CDR2 reads SYGVNS. The V gene lost 1 base and the J gene lost 0 bases, with 4 bases spanning the gap. CDR3 nucleotides: TGTGCCAGCAGTGAATCAGGAGCCAAAAACATTCAGTACTTC. Translation gives CASSESGAKNIQYF.

This clone was detected only once. V is TRBV11-2 and J is TRBJ1-5; 8 bases are a match to TRBD1. This CDR3 comprises 14 residues. The germline CDR1 and CDR2 sequences are SGHAT and FQNNGV. With 5 bases clipped from V and 2 bases from J, the junction kept 2 bases outside the gene matches. The chain's CDR3 is CASSPDRGNQPQHF. As DNA, the CDR3 is TGTGCCAGCAGCCCGGACAGGGGCAATCAGCCCCAGCATTTT.

This chain connects TRBV5-6 to TRBJ2-7, with 8 bases matching TRBD2. Germline CDR1 is SGHDT and CDR2 is YYEEEE. This CDR3 region has 15 residues. J was trimmed by 0 bases and V by 2 bases; bases with no gene match: 4. In DNA form, the CDR3 reads TGTGCCAGCAGCTTCCCCGGGGGGGTCTCCTACGAGCAGTACTTC. It encodes CASSFPGGVSYEQYF.

The chain joins TRBV5-1 to TRBJ2-7, with 9 bases identical to TRBD2. Germline lookup yields CDR1 SGHRS and CDR2 YFSETQ. J lost 1 base, V lost 4 bases, and 3 bases had no gene match. The CDR3 extends over 14 amino acids. CDR3: CASSPGLASYEQYF. The CDR3, as DNA: TGCGCCAGCAGCCCGGGACTAGCATCCTACGAGCAGTACTTC.

CDR3 sequence (DNA): TGCGCCAGCAGCCTCGGGACAGAACAAACCGGGGAGCTGTTTTTT. Translation: CASSLGTEQTGELFF. The rearrangement links TRBV5-1 to TRBJ2-2; TRBD1 matches at 7 bases. The CDR3 contains 15 residues. Germline CDR1 and CDR2: SGHRS and YFSETQ. With V trimmed by 4 bases and J by 5 bases, 8 bases remained unmatched.

The chain uses TRBV2 and TRBJ2-7; the match to TRBD2 covers 7 bases. The CDR3 spans 16 residues. The germline CDR1 and CDR2 sequences are SNHLY and FYNNEI. V was clipped by 4 bases and J by 3 bases; unmatched bases: 12. CDR3 sequence (DNA): TGTGCCAGCAGTGGGCGTGTGGCGGGGGTTCGCTACGAGCAGTACTTC. This gives the protein CASSGRVAGVRYEQYF. The full variable domain, with the rest looked up from reference TRBV2 and TRBJ2-7, is EPEVTQTPSHQVTQMGQEVILRCVPISNHLYFYWYRQILGQKVEFLVSFYNNEISEKSEIFDDQFSVERPDGSNFTLKIRSTKLEDSAMYFCASSGRVAGVRYEQYFGPGTRLTVT.

The V and J genes are TRBV7-9 and TRBJ1-2; 9 nucleotides match TRBD1. The junction had 3 bases not matched to a gene; V was cut back by 1 base and J by 0 bases. Looked up from germline, CDR1 is SEHNR and CDR2 is FQNEAQ (reference sequence). The CDR3 loop spans 16 amino acids. Here the CDR3 reads CASSLGQGGPNYGYTF. In DNA, the CDR3 is TGTGCCAGCAGCTTAGGACAGGGGGGTCCTAACTATGGCTACACCTTC.

The chain recombines TRBV5-6 with TRBJ1-6; TRBD1 agrees at 7 bases. With V trimmed by 1 base and J by 4 bases, 2 bases remained unmatched. Germline CDR1 SGHDT, CDR2 YYEEEE. This CDR3 has 15 amino acids. CDR3 coding DNA: TGTGCCAGCAGCTTGCAGGGGGAATATAATTCACCCCTCCACTTT. Protein: CASSLQGEYNSPLHF.